This TCR beta chain was documented in a study of cytomegalovirus exposure and HLA in healthy donors (dated 2017 in TCRdb). For context, the study as a whole: An earlier analysis of several hundred of the donors reported 276 Gb of sequence data and about 120 million unique TCR beta sequences obtained from about 179 million T cells. To predict cytomegalovirus infection status, the study brought together high-throughput TCR immunosequencing, statistical association of individual TCRs with disease status, and machine learning. Among the approximately 430 genotyped donors, approximately 76% belonged to the genetic ancestry cluster associated with self-reported Caucasian donors. Every discovery cohort repertoire had been produced on one sequencing platform. On average, 235,054 unique TCR beta nucleotide sequences were sequenced per donor among about 400 genotyped donors of the cohort, with about 17% of those sequences being non-productive. Class I and class II HLA loci were covered by the typing at four-digit resolution. In addition to the first cohort of hundreds of subjects, a separate validation cohort of 100 to 150 different subjects was used. To decide whether each TCR beta V gene segment behaved as functional or pseudogenic, an earlier analysis of approximately 600 of the donors relied on high-throughput TCR beta sequencing. Using immunosequencing, the study profiled T cell repertoires from 500 to 800 subjects and related those repertoires to cytomegalovirus serostatus. The study was designed to test whether signatures of past pathogen exposure could be identified by cataloging public T cell receptors. Rather than using new phenotypic data, the later analysis identified candidate immune exposures from TCR beta sequences and from how often those sequences occurred across donors. A later analysis re-analyzed previously published TCR beta repertoires from roughly 630 donors and added high-resolution HLA genotyping to study TCR occurrence patterns. In a later genetic analysis, genome-wide SNP genotypes for about 55% of the roughly 700 donors were used, and that subset was treated as a discovery cohort. Several DR-DQ haplotypes were handled as single units for association and clustering because linkage in the cohort was strong. Typing coverage varied by locus: 629-630 donors for A, B, C, DRB1 and DQB1; approximately 500 for DQA1; around 610 for DPA1; roughly 450 for DPB1. Alongside the repertoire data, information on donor age, sex, ethnicity and CMV serostatus was compiled. About 320 gigabases of sequencing data and around 87 million unique TCR sequences were included in an early release covering around 600 HLA-typed donors. The investigation overall reported the following: An earlier analysis of some 590 of the donors showed that most TCR beta V segments appeared in productive rearrangements either about 87% or about 30% of the time, which broadly matched IMGT annotations. In vitro tests confirmed that a few of the cytomegalovirus-associated TCR beta chains recognize cytomegalovirus antigens. Roughly uniform sequencing depth across donors was assumed in presence/absence analyses, although this assumption may not hold. According to a later genetic analysis, donors in an Asian-associated ancestry cluster had fewer N-insertions in productive TCRs than the approximately 650-donor mean. According to a later analysis, parvovirus B19, influenza, CMV and Epstein-Barr virus appeared linked to several top co-occurrence clusters. According to a later analysis, TCR association rates differed among HLA loci, with DRB1 alleles showing the most associated TCRs and HLA-C alleles showing the fewest. For the cohort, immune exposure information was limited to CMV serostatus. According to a later analysis, most CMV-associated TCR beta chains appeared to be HLA-restricted, and the HLA associations seemed to be driven largely by CMV exposure. In a later genetic analysis, a missense DCLRE1C variant was associated with V-gene and J-gene trimming of TCR beta chains, and the association was replicated in an independent cohort. In a later analysis, HLA-associated TCR beta chains showed more clonal expansion and lower generation probabilities than non-associated chains that were equally common. Because counts were too low, about 18 rarely observed V segments, including chromosome 9 orphons, were excluded from the earlier analysis of some 590 of the donors. The classifier was reported to diagnose cytomegalovirus status with high specificity and sensitivity in both the original cohort and the validation cohort. A cluster of highly shared sequence variants was judged likely to represent a technical artifact of the sequencing pipeline. It was suggested by the authors that the approach could potentially be generalized to other disease states and immunological phenotypes. The study listed 164 TCR beta chains as associated with cytomegalovirus. Because the 87-base-pair reads could not distinguish some IMGT-functional V segments, including TRBV6-2 and TRBV6-3, those segments were excluded. A further reported finding was that TCR beta sequences accurately predicted the HLA-A and HLA-B alleles for most subjects in the first cohort. Because HLA typing was unavailable for some donors at each locus, only the typed subset was used in association tests. At a false discovery rate of 0.05, a later analysis linked 16,000 or so TCR beta sequences to specific HLA alleles. Strong co-occurrence of HLA alleles, especially DR and DQ, made assigning TCR associations to individual alleles difficult. Linkage disequilibrium might explain the correlated functional status among segregating V segments, but an unknown experimental factor could not be excluded. Only TCR beta chains were sequenced in this cohort, and the absence of alpha or paired-chain data limited detectable features. Most TCR sequences were seen in very few donors, while some public TCRs were found in many individuals.

V is clipped by 1 base and J by 0 bases, and the sequence between their germline boundaries is 7 bases long. From the germline V gene, CDR1 is SGHAT and CDR2 is FQNNGV. The CDR3, from cysteine to phenylalanine, totals 15 residues. CDR3 DNA is the only sequence kept; it has 45 bases, read in frame from the first base. The cohort consisted of more than 650 healthy bone marrow donors. Cohort members were all nominally healthy when sampled, although unrecorded immune exposures were likely present. Of the approximately 610 cohort members, around 290 had positive CMV serostatus and 350 to 450 had negative CMV serostatus, and CMV serostatus was not recorded for the donor. Each donor provided a peripheral blood sample, and peripheral blood mononuclear cells were used for TCR beta sequencing. The Qiagen DNeasy Blood Extraction Kit was used to extract genomic DNA from the blood cell samples. Library preparation was by the immunoSEQ multiplex PCR assay. For the multiplex PCR, a mixture combining 60 forward primers for TCR Vbeta segments and 13 reverse primers for TCR Jbeta segments was used. Amplification of the CDR3 region of rearranged TCR beta genes was performed with a multiplex PCR assay on genomic DNA. The Illumina HiSeq System was used to sequence the amplified TCR beta libraries as 87-base-pair reads. The source study handled its data this way. A later analysis counted some 80 million unique TCR beta chains across the 500 to 850 repertoires, and around 9.9 million of these chains were shared by at least two donors. Raw reads were error-corrected and collapsed into unique sequences by a nearest-neighbor algorithm in which closely related sequences were merged to remove PCR and sequencing errors. CDR3 sequences were aligned to IMGT reference sequences to assign V, D and J gene segments. Each retained sequence needed at least a six-nucleotide match to both a V gene segment and a J gene segment. A rearrangement counted as productive if the CDR3 had no stop codons and remained in frame with V and J, and every other rearrangement counted as non-productive. CDR3 was defined by IMGT convention, running from the second conserved V-encoded cysteine to the conserved J-encoded phenylalanine. Sequences without an unambiguous match to a single V gene segment were excluded from the earlier analysis of about 630 of the donors. In an earlier analysis of about 590 of the donors, a V segment was called functional when productive rearrangements were above 56.7%, and segregating when the standard deviation between donors exceeded 5%. A statistical classification framework was developed to diagnose cytomegalovirus status using the catalog of TCR beta chain sequences. In a later analysis, V and J genes were assigned by comparing TCR nucleotide sequences against IMGT/GENE-DB human TR gene sequences. The TCRdist pipeline was used in a later analysis to assign CDR3 sequences and most-parsimonious VDJ recombination scenarios. In a later analysis, every TCR beta chain was defined by the combination of its CDR3 amino acid sequence and its V-gene family, and reads without a unique V-gene family were dropped. As a way to deal with suspected cross-contamination and a sequencing artifact, a later analysis dropped 592 nucleotide sequences that were highly shared and had low generation probability. For each public chain, a later analysis derived a clonal expansion index from normalized ranks of inferred template counts within each repertoire. In a later analysis, generation probabilities were computed with a VDJ recombination model fitted to out-of-frame rearrangements, and the resulting probabilities were checked against IGoR. A later analysis scored TCR-TCR, TCR-HLA and TCR-CMV co-occurrence with hypergeometric tests, applying a repertoire-size bias correction to TCR pairs. False discovery rates were estimated in a later analysis by permuting HLA or CMV assignments 20 times. A later analysis grouped co-occurring TCRs with DBSCAN, adding TCRdist sequence similarity when clustering within HLA-allele-positive subsets. Co-occurrence clustering excluded repertoires with fewer than 30,000 or more than 120,000 public chains, plus five with anomalous nucleotide sharing. As stored in TCRdb, this immuneACCESS dataset retains in-frame rearrangements with V and J assigned. A fraction of the clones does not appear; measured against another copy, unresolved V genes explain less than half of the discrepancy, and the remainder lacks a known reason. That table furnishes V, J and clone size, whereas the DNA furnished D and trimming. This sample comprises about 98,000 clones, 65% to 80% of them detected only once. The ten most abundant clones make up roughly 8% of the sample.

Turning to this clone: The specificity of this receptor is unknown. It has no much larger one-base neighbor in the sample; base qualities were not kept.

What was sequenced was PBMCs. Recombination connected TRBV11-2 to TRBJ1-5, with no D gene named confidently. The sequence was obtained from a human donor in good health. The CDR3 reads as follows: CASSLGEHSNQPQHF. The DNA reads TGTGCCAGCAGCTTAGGGGAGCATAGCAATCAGCCCCAGCATTTT. The CDR3 plus the reference TRBV11-2 and TRBJ1-5 genes for the other parts give the full variable domain: EAGVAQSPRYKIIEKRQSVAFWCNPISGHATLYWYQQILGQGPKLLIQFQNNGVVDDSQLPKDRFSAERLKGVDSTLKIQPAKLEDSAVYLCASSLGEHSNQPQHFGDGTRLSIL.